Given below is one T cell receptor beta chain in context. Data came from immunoSEQ multiplex PCR; TCRdb stores just in-frame clones and leaves some out. The data contain roughly 2,000,000 clones, approximately 92% of them singletons. Germline V lookup: CDR1 MDHEN, CDR2 SYDVKM. This CDR3 has 15 residues. V was shortened by 2 bases and J by 4 bases, with 14 bases between the two germline ends. The data were taken from a study of shared clonotypes between healthy human individuals. Overall study context: CD4 naive and memory got three plates each, CD8 naive two, CD8 memory one.

The naive CD8 fraction comprised CD45RO-negative cells positively selected for CCR7 and excluded terminally differentiated effector memory CD45RA+ cells. Those who donated, Caucasian adults without exception, all lived in Nashville, Tennessee. This sequence originates from a young man in good health. Some clones in this sample may be carry-over from other donors' samples. The chain links TRBV28 to TRBJ1-2; D gene uncertain. The sample was naive CD8+ T cells from PBMCs. The CDR3 DNA follows: TGTGCCAGCAGTTTACTGTCGACTGGAGCCTATGGCTACACCTTC. Translation gives CASSLLSTGAYGYTF.